The 13 T cell receptor beta chains listed next were all sequenced from one sample in a study of blood T cell repertoires in COVID-19. The table came from immunoSEQ multiplex PCR; TCRdb's copy has only in-frame clones and leaves some out. The profile shows under 300,000 clones, around three quarters of them singletons. The sequenced material came from peripheral blood. The receptors originated from a woman older than 75 with acute or convalescent COVID-19.

The chain combines TRBV4-1 with TRBJ1-4; no definite D call. In germline, CDR1 is MGHRA, CDR2 YSYEKL. The V end was cut by 5 bases, the J end by 0 bases, with 10 bases between. This CDR3 comprises 15 residues. The CDR3: CASSERGSTNEKLFF. DNA of the CDR3: TGCGCCAGCAGCGAACGAGGGTCAACTAATGAAAAACTGTTTTTT.

The chain recombines TRBV7-9 with TRBJ1-4, with D maybe TRBD1 (6 bases). The V and J ends lost 2 bases and 2 bases respectively, with 21 bases between them. Germline CDR1 SEHNR, CDR2 FQNEAQ (reference sequence). The CDR3 consists of 19 residues. CDR3 loop: CASSLFLRSGVWTNEKLFF. The CDR3 DNA is TGTGCCAGCAGCTTATTTTTGAGGTCAGGGGTTTGGACTAATGAAAAACTGTTTTTT.

V is TRBV5-1 and J is TRBJ1-6; D unclear. CDR3 length: 14 residues. The V end was cut by 0 bases, the J end by 16 bases, with 17 bases between. Looked up from germline, CDR1 is SGHRS and CDR2 is YFSETQ. For the CDR3, the DNA is TGCGCCAGCAGCTTGGGAGATGAATTCACCCCTCTCCACTTT. This encodes CASSLGDEFTPLHF.

CDR3 DNA sequence: TGTGCCAGCACAGGGGCCATGAACACTGAAGCTTTCTTT. Amino acids: CASTGAMNTEAFF. The chain joins TRBV18 to TRBJ1-1; 7 nucleotides line up with TRBD1. Germline CDR1 KGHSH, CDR2 LQKENI. This CDR3 region has 13 residues. V shed 8 bases, J shed 0 bases, and the junction held 3 bases outside the gene matches. The full variable domain, rest sourced from reference TRBV18 and TRBJ1-1, is NAGVMQNPRHLVRRRGQEARLRCSPMKGHSHVYWYRQLPEEGLKFMVYLQKENIIDESGMPKERFSAEFPKEGPSILRIQQVVRGDSAAYFCASTGAMNTEAFFGQGTRLTVV.

The V gene is TRBV5-4, the J gene TRBJ1-1; a weak D match, TRBD1 (5 bases). Trimming shortened V by 6 bases and J by 1 base, and 19 bases separated the two germline ends. Germline-derived CDR1 and CDR2 are SGHNT and YYREEE (reference sequence). The CDR3 has 16 residues. CDR3 bases: TGTGCCAGCACCATTGGGCGGGGGACGAGGAACACTGAAGCTTTCTTT. Translating gives CASTIGRGTRNTEAFF.

The chain uses TRBV2 and TRBJ1-4, with TRBD1 matching 7 bases. The CDR3 is made up of 13 amino acids. Germline V gene data show CDR1 as SNHLY and CDR2 as FYNNEI. The trim removed 4 bases at V and 8 bases at J, leaving 4 bases unmatched. In DNA, the CDR3 is TGTGCCAGCAGTGTCGGGACAGCCGAAAAACTGTTTTTT. Protein sequence: CASSVGTAEKLFF. Looking up the rest from reference TRBV2 and TRBJ1-4 gives the full variable domain: EPEVTQTPSHQVTQMGQEVILRCVPISNHLYFYWYRQILGQKVEFLVSFYNNEISEKSEIFDDQFSVERPDGSNFTLKIRSTKLEDSAMYFCASSVGTAEKLFFGSGTQLSVL.

V usage is TRBV10-1 and J usage is TRBJ2-3; possible D gene TRBD1, 6 bases. The CDR3 loop spans 13 amino acids. The germline V gene encodes CDR1 WNHNN and CDR2 SYGVQD (reference sequence). Between the trimmed V and J ends, which lost 6 bases and 3 bases, there was a span of 10 bases. The CDR3 sequence: CASRLTGTDTQYF. CDR3 coding DNA: TGCGCCAGCAGACTGACAGGAACAGATACGCAGTATTTT.

This clone was counted a single time. The chain has TRBV29-1 and TRBJ2-1; D remains ambiguous. The CDR3 covers 15 residues. Looked up from germline, CDR1 is SQVTM and CDR2 is ANQGSEA. Trimming stripped 4 bases from V and 3 bases from J, with 16 bases between. This CDR3 reads CSVVSGDINYNEQFF. For the CDR3, the DNA is TGCAGCGTTGTCTCTGGTGACATAAACTACAATGAGCAGTTCTTC.

The rearrangement links TRBV6-5 to TRBJ2-7; 8 bases agree with TRBD1. CDR1 MNHEY and CDR2 SVGAGI come from the germline V gene. The V gene end was trimmed by 7 bases and the J gene end by 1 base; junction bases not matched to a gene: 3. The CDR3 loop spans 13 amino acids. DNA of the CDR3: TGTGCCAGCACCCGGGACAGGTCCTACGAGCAGTACTTC. This gives the protein CASTRDRSYEQYF.

This clone was found once. The chain is built from TRBV19 and TRBJ2-1, with D unresolved. CDR3 length: 15 residues. With 3 bases removed from V and 0 bases from J, the gap between germline ends came to 9 bases. Germline V gives CDR1 LNHDA, CDR2 SQIVND (reference sequence). The DNA for the CDR3 is TGTGCCAGTAGTATGTCGTGGAGCTCCTACAATGAGCAGTTCTTC. The encoded protein is CASSMSWSSYNEQFF. Together with reference TRBV19 and TRBJ2-1, the CDR3 gives the full variable domain: DGGITQSPKYLFRKEGQNVTLSCEQNLNHDAMYWYRQDPGQGLRLIYYSQIVNDFQKGDIAEGYSVSREKKESFPLTVTSAQKNPTAFYLCASSMSWSSYNEQFFGPGTRLTVL.

This chain joins TRBV15 and TRBJ1-1; D unresolved. Trimming stripped 5 bases from V and 0 bases from J, with 7 bases between. Germline lookup yields CDR1 LNHNV and CDR2 YYDKDF (reference sequence). The CDR3 sequence is 13 residues long. CDR3 nucleotide sequence: TGTGCCACCAGCCTAAACTTGAACACTGAAGCTTTCTTT. Translation gives CATSLNLNTEAFF.

The chain is built from TRBV27 and TRBJ1-2, with D possibly TRBD1 on 5 matching bases. The germline V and J ends were trimmed by 5 bases and 5 bases, with 9 bases remaining between them. The CDR3 covers 12 residues. CDR1 is MNHEY and CDR2 is SMNVEV in the germline V gene (reference sequence). Here the CDR3 reads CASSVRQYGYTF. The CDR3 nucleotides are TGTGCCAGCAGTGTAAGACAGTATGGCTACACCTTC.

This clone was counted between two and nine times. The CDR3 DNA reads TGTGCCAGCAGGCACGGGGGACAGGGCACTGAAGCTTTCTTT. This gives the protein CASRHGGQGTEAFF. The chain couples TRBV11-2 to TRBJ1-1, with 9 bases that match TRBD1. This CDR3 has 14 residues. The germline gives CDR1 SGHAT, CDR2 FQNNGV. The trim removed 6 bases at V and 4 bases at J, leaving 6 bases unmatched.